This T cell receptor beta chain was identified during a study of cytomegalovirus exposure and HLA in healthy donors. Notes on the study in general: The study labeled 164 TCR beta chains cytomegalovirus-associated. It was reported that the classifier diagnosed cytomegalovirus status with high specificity and sensitivity in both the original and validation cohorts.

Donors had nominal health at sampling but likely had unrecorded immune exposures. The PCR was carried out with 60 Vbeta primers and 13 Jbeta primers. Libraries were prepared by immunoSEQ multiplex PCR; TCRdb keeps only in-frame clonotypes and omits some of them. Here the sample table reports roughly 57,000 clones. V was pared by 6 bases and J by 4 bases, with 7 bases of the junction left unmatched. CDR1 and CDR2 from the germline V gene are MDHEN and SYDVKM. The CDR3 length is 16 residues. About this clone: Its antigen is unknown.

V is TRBV28 and J is TRBJ2-5; TRBD2 matches at 14 bases. The receptor comes from a young woman in good health and CMV-seropositive. The specimen was PBMCs. CDR3 protein: CASSSGLAGERETQYF. The CDR3 DNA follows: TGTGCCAGCAGCTCGGGACTAGCGGGAGAAAGAGAGACCCAGTACTTC. The whole variable domain, filled in from reference TRBV28 and TRBJ2-5, reads DVKVTQSSRYLVKRTGEKVFLECVQDMDHENMFWYRQDPGLGLRLIYFSYDVKMKEKGDIPEGYSVSREKKERFSLILESASTNQTSMYLCASSSGLAGERETQYFGPGTRLLVL.